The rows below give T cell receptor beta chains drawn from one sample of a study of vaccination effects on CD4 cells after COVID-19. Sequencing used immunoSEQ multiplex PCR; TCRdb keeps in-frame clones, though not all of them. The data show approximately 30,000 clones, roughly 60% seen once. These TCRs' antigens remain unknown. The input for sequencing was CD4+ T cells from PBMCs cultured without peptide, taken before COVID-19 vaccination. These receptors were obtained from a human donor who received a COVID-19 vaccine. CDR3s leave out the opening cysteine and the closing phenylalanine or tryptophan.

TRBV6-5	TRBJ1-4	ASSYSTRRRDEKLF
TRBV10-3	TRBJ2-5	ASEGAGGETQY
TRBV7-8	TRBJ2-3	ASSLLAPRLPDTQY
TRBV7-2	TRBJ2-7	ASAQLYEQY
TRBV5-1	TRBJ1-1	ASSKADSLNTEAF
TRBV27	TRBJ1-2	ASSSPWQGGYT
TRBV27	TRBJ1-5	ASSQTWGSNQPQH
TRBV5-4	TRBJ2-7	ASSERDRVTHEQY
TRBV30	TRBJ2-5	AWSKRLRETQY
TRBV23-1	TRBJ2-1	ASGPRTGGTYRQF
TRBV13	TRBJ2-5	ASSLSWDRGIRQETQY
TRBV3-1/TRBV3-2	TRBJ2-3	ASSSGTRGAWQY
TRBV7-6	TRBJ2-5	ASSQGLAQRETQY
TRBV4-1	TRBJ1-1	ASSQPLGRNTEAF
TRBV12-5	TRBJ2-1	ASGLGRQSEQF
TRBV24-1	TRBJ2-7	ATATTGDHEQY
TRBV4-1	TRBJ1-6	ASSKGQSRDNSPLH
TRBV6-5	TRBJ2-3	ASSPNADTQY
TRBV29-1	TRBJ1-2	SVLRSGAGYGYT
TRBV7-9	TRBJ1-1	ASSLIWGFIGVGDTEAF
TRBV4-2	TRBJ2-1	ASSQDRASNEQF
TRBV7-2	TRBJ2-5	ASSFNGRQETQY
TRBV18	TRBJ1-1	ASSPQDRTQGAF
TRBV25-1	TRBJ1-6	ASRRGNSPLH
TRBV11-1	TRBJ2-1	ASSISGSRYNEQF
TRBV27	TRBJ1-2	ASSLDRNYGYT
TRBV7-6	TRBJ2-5	ASSLGRLGTSGSFEQETQY